The present T cell receptor (beta chain) was sequenced within a study of cytomegalovirus exposure and HLA in healthy donors (dated by TCRdb to 2016 to 2017). For context, the study as a whole: According to an earlier analysis of several hundred of the donors, about 179 million T cells yielded 100 million or so unique TCR beta sequences and approximately 300 Gb of sequence data. An early release that covered about 600 HLA-typed donors contained about 300 gigabases of sequencing data and tens of millions of unique TCR sequences. Among the approximately 420 genotyped donors, about 83% belonged to the genetic ancestry cluster associated with self-reported Caucasian donors. The study was designed to test whether signatures of past pathogen exposure could be identified by cataloging public T cell receptors. Using immunosequencing, the study profiled T cell repertoires from fewer than 700 subjects and related those repertoires to cytomegalovirus serostatus. In addition to the first cohort of around 670 subjects, a separate validation cohort of approximately 130 different subjects was used. The study combined high-throughput TCR immunosequencing, statistical association of individual TCRs with disease status, and machine learning to predict cytomegalovirus infection status. A later analysis re-analyzed previously published TCR beta repertoires from approximately 670 donors and added high-resolution HLA genotyping to study TCR occurrence patterns. In the later analysis, no new phenotypic data were used to find candidate immune exposures; instead, reliance was placed on TCR beta sequences and their occurrence across donors. To decide whether each TCR beta V gene segment behaved as functional or pseudogenic, an earlier analysis of 587 of the donors relied on high-throughput TCR beta sequencing. Donor age, sex, ethnicity and CMV serostatus were collected together with the repertoire data. In a later genetic analysis, genome-wide SNP genotypes for 398 of the 666 donors were used, and that subset was treated as a discovery cohort. Every discovery cohort repertoire had been produced on one sequencing platform. HLA typing covered class I and class II loci at four-digit resolution. Typing coverage differed by locus: A, B, C, DRB1 and DQB1 were typed in roughly 629-630 donors, DQA1 in about 500, DPA1 in 606, and DPB1 in just under 480. About 5 DR-DQ haplotypes were handled as single units for association and clustering, since linkage in the cohort was strong. Among 398 genotyped donors of the cohort, an average of around 240,000 unique TCR beta nucleotide sequences were sequenced per donor, 15% to 20% of them non-productive. Overall study results and their limits: The classifier was reported to diagnose cytomegalovirus status with high specificity and sensitivity in both the original cohort and the validation cohort. An association between a missense DCLRE1C variant and V-gene and J-gene trimming of TCR beta chains was found in a later genetic analysis and replicated in an independent cohort. Immune exposure information for the cohort was limited to CMV serostatus. A further reported finding was that TCR beta sequences accurately predicted the HLA-A and HLA-B alleles for most subjects in the first cohort. The 87-base-pair reads could not distinguish some IMGT-functional V segments, including TRBV6-2 and TRBV6-3, so those segments were excluded. In vitro tests confirmed that a few of the cytomegalovirus-associated TCR beta chains recognize cytomegalovirus antigens. The earlier analysis of some 560 of the donors excluded about 16 rarely observed V segments, including chromosome 9 orphons, because counts were too low. In a later analysis, the rate of TCR association differed among HLA loci, with DRB1 alleles having the most associated TCRs and HLA-C alleles having the fewest. Only TCR beta chains were sequenced in this cohort, and the absence of alpha or paired-chain data limited detectable features. At a false discovery rate of 0.05, a later analysis linked 16,951 TCR beta sequences to specific HLA alleles. According to a later analysis, parvovirus B19, influenza, CMV and Epstein-Barr virus appeared linked to several top co-occurrence clusters. Compared with equally common non-associated chains, HLA-associated TCR beta chains in a later analysis were more clonally expanded and had lower generation probabilities. In a later genetic analysis, fewer N-insertions in productive TCRs were reported among donors in an Asian-associated ancestry cluster than the approximately 670-donor mean. According to the authors, the approach could potentially be generalized to other disease states and immunological phenotypes. A total of roughly 160 TCR beta chains were listed by the study as associated with cytomegalovirus. In a later analysis, most CMV-associated TCR beta chains were found to appear HLA-restricted, with HLA associations seemingly driven largely by CMV exposure. Sequencing depth was assumed to be roughly uniform across donors in the presence/absence analyses, though that assumption may not hold. Across donors, most TCR sequences were observed very rarely, whereas some public TCRs were present in many individuals. Because HLA typing was missing for some donors at each locus, association tests included only the typed subset. Assigning TCR associations to individual alleles was difficult when HLA alleles, especially DR and DQ, strongly co-occurred. A cluster of highly shared sequence variants was judged likely to represent a technical artifact of the sequencing pipeline. Linkage disequilibrium might explain the correlated functional status among segregating V segments, but an unknown experimental factor could not be excluded. Broadly in line with IMGT annotations, most TCR beta V segments showed up in productive rearrangements about 87% or about 30% of the time in an earlier analysis of 450 to 600 of the donors.

The library was generated by the immunoSEQ multiplex PCR assay. For the multiplex PCR, a mixture combining 60 forward primers for TCR Vbeta segments and 13 reverse primers for TCR Jbeta segments was used. The CDR3 region of rearranged TCR beta genes was amplified from genomic DNA with a multiplex PCR assay. The amplified TCR beta libraries were sequenced on the Illumina HiSeq System as 87-base-pair reads. The study's processing was this. A later analysis tallied 75 million to 95 million unique TCR beta chains across the roughly 610 repertoires, and about 10 million of those chains were shared by two or more donors. Raw reads were error-corrected and collapsed into unique sequences by a nearest-neighbor algorithm in which closely related sequences were merged to remove PCR and sequencing errors. CDR3 sequences were aligned to IMGT reference sequences to assign V, D and J gene segments. For a sequence to be retained, a match of at least six nucleotides was required to both a V gene segment and a J gene segment. Rearrangements were classified as productive when the CDR3 lacked stop codons and remained in frame with V and J, and all other rearrangements were classified as non-productive. CDR3 was defined according to IMGT convention as the region running from the second conserved V-encoded cysteine to the conserved J-encoded phenylalanine. The earlier analysis of about 610 of the donors excluded any sequence lacking an unambiguous match to a single V gene segment. An earlier analysis of under 750 of the donors called V segments functional above 56.7% productive rearrangements and segregating when the between-donor standard deviation exceeded 5%. A statistical classification framework was built for diagnosing cytomegalovirus status from the catalog of TCR beta chain sequences. V and J gene assignment, in a later analysis, came from comparing TCR nucleotide sequences with IMGT/GENE-DB human TR gene sequences. The TCRdist pipeline was used in a later analysis to assign CDR3 sequences and most-parsimonious VDJ recombination scenarios. In a later analysis, every TCR beta chain was defined by the combination of its CDR3 amino acid sequence and its V-gene family, and reads without a unique V-gene family were dropped. To address suspected cross-contamination and a sequencing artifact, a later analysis removed 450 to 700 highly shared, low-generation-probability nucleotide sequences. In a later analysis, a clonal expansion index was calculated for each public chain from normalized within-repertoire ranks of inferred template counts. In a later analysis, generation probabilities were computed with a VDJ recombination model fitted to out-of-frame rearrangements, and the resulting probabilities were checked against IGoR. A later analysis scored TCR-TCR, TCR-HLA and TCR-CMV co-occurrence with hypergeometric tests, applying a repertoire-size bias correction to TCR pairs. False discovery rates were estimated in a later analysis by permuting HLA or CMV assignments 20 times. A later analysis grouped co-occurring TCRs with DBSCAN, adding TCRdist sequence similarity when clustering within HLA-allele-positive subsets. Repertoires with fewer than 30,000 or more than 120,000 public chains, plus five repertoires with anomalous nucleotide sharing, were excluded from co-occurrence clustering. The source is immuneACCESS, and TCRdb retained only in-frame sequences with V and J called. Part of the clones is not carried over; for the studies checked, unresolved V genes explain less than half of this, and the remainder is unexplained. Clone size and V and J calls were adopted from that table, with D and trimming inferred from the DNA. Present in this sample are 84,000 or so clones, roughly 80% of which were seen just once. The ten largest clones represent roughly 12% of the sample.

Worth noting for this clone: The antigen it recognizes is unknown. No clone much larger than this one lies a single base away; base qualities are absent.

CDR1 and CDR2, per the germline V gene, are SGHVS and FNYEAQ. Cut back by 3 bases and 1 base, the V and J ends lie 12 bases apart. The CDR3 goes from the cysteine to the phenylalanine over 16 residues. Here the CDR3 DNA is all that survives: 48 bases in frame from base 1. The cohort comprised hundreds of healthy bone marrow donors. All cohort members were sampled while nominally healthy, although unrecorded immune exposures were likely present. Of the 690 or so cohort members, around 300 had a positive CMV serostatus and approximately 370 had a negative one, while no CMV serostatus was recorded for the donor. A peripheral blood sample was collected from each donor, and TCR beta sequencing was performed on peripheral blood mononuclear cells. Genomic DNA was extracted from the blood cell samples with the Qiagen DNeasy Blood Extraction Kit.

The receptor comes from a human donor in good health. The chain uses TRBV7-6 and TRBJ2-2; TRBD1 is a possible D gene, resting on 5 matching bases. Sequencing was performed on PBMCs. For the CDR3, the sequence is CASSLGNQGNTGELFF. In nucleotides, the sequence is TGTGCCAGCAGCTTGGGCAACCAGGGGAACACCGGGGAGCTGTTTTTT. The full variable domain, with segments outside the CDR3 supplied by the reference TRBV7-6 and TRBJ2-2 proteins, appears as GAGVSQSPRYKVTKRGQDVALRCDPISGHVSLYWYRQALGQGPEFLTYFNYEAQQDKSGLPNDRFSAERPEGSISTLTIQRTEQRDSAMYRCASSLGNQGNTGELFFGEGSRLTVL.